Following are 8 T cell receptor beta chains from one sample sequenced in a study of OX40 agonist ivuxolimab in advanced cancers. Assay used: immunoSEQ multiplex PCR; TCRdb lists only in-frame clones, some missing. The repertoire holds tens of thousands of clones, with 85% to 90% as singletons. The specimen was CD4+ or CD8+ T cells sorted from blood, collected in a trial of the OX40 agonist ivuxolimab. These receptors were collected from an adult with an advanced solid tumor such as melanoma, head and neck, liver or kidney cancer.

V gene TRBV28 combines with J gene TRBJ2-1, with 7 positions matching TRBD2. Per the germline V gene, CDR1 is MDHEN and CDR2 is SYDVKM. This CDR3 comprises 17 residues. V gave up 2 bases and J gave up 3 bases; unmatched junction bases: 10. The CDR3 is CASSLGPPGLRYNEQFF. In DNA, the CDR3 is TGTGCCAGCAGTTTAGGGCCCCCGGGACTACGCTACAATGAGCAGTTCTTC.

The chain recombines TRBV2 with TRBJ2-3, with TRBD2 identical over 11 bases. Trimming removed 3 bases from V and 6 bases from J; junction bases left unmatched: 11. The germline CDR1 and CDR2 sequences are SNHLY and FYNNEI. The CDR3 loop spans 17 amino acids. The CDR3 nucleotides read TGTGCCAGCAGTGATCTAACGCTAGCGGGAGGCGGTGATACGCAGTATTTT. Translated, it gives CASSDLTLAGGGDTQYF. Full variable domain (rest looked up from reference TRBV2 and TRBJ2-3): EPEVTQTPSHQVTQMGQEVILRCVPISNHLYFYWYRQILGQKVEFLVSFYNNEISEKSEIFDDQFSVERPDGSNFTLKIRSTKLEDSAMYFCASSDLTLAGGGDTQYFGPGTRLTVL.

The chain combines TRBV27 with TRBJ1-2, with D perhaps matching TRBD1 (5 bases). This CDR3 has 11 amino acids. Trimming pared 11 bases from V and 2 bases from J, leaving 9 bases between. Germline CDR1 MNHEY, CDR2 SMNVEV (reference sequence). The CDR3 loop is CAAAGNYGYTF. The CDR3 bases are TGTGCCGCGGCAGGGAACTATGGCTACACCTTC.

V gene TRBV27 combines with J gene TRBJ2-1, with D perhaps matching TRBD2 (6 bases). Trimming pared 4 bases from V and 7 bases from J, leaving 8 bases between. Germline V gene sequence: CDR1 MNHEY, CDR2 SMNVEV (reference sequence). The CDR3 spans 12 residues. CDR3 amino acids: CASSSGTNEQFF. The CDR3 DNA sequence: TGTGCCAGCAGTTCTGGGACTAATGAGCAGTTCTTC.

This chain joins TRBV2 and TRBJ2-7; the D gene is possibly TRBD1 (6 bases). V shed 4 bases and J shed 3 bases, with 22 bases lying between them. The CDR3 extends over 17 amino acids. The germline V gene has CDR1 SNHLY and CDR2 FYNNEI. The CDR3 DNA is TGTGCCAGCAGTGGTATTTCCCCGGACAGTTTTTTCTACGAGCAGTACTTC. Its translation: CASSGISPDSFFYEQYF.

The chain couples TRBV19 to TRBJ2-2; TRBD1 might be the D (5 bases). V shed 3 bases and J shed 6 bases, with 5 bases lying between them. This CDR3 is 12 amino acids long. The germline V gene has CDR1 LNHDA and CDR2 SQIVND (reference sequence). CDR3 nucleotides: TGTGCCAGTAGTATGGGGCCCGGGGAGCTGTTTTTT. As protein: CASSMGPGELFF.

The chain carries TRBV7-9 and TRBJ1-4; D ambiguous. Germline V CDR1 and CDR2: SEHNR, FQNEAQ (reference sequence). This CDR3 comprises 16 residues. The V and J ends lost 5 bases and 0 bases respectively, with 13 bases between them. The CDR3 bases are TGTGCCAGCAGCGGAACTGTAATTACAACTAATGAAAAACTGTTTTTT. It codes for CASSGTVITTNEKLFF. The full variable domain, completed using reference TRBV7-9 and TRBJ1-4, is DTGVSQNPRHKITKRGQNVTFRCDPISEHNRLYWYRQTLGQGPEFLTYFQNEAQLEKSRLLSDRFSAERPKGSFSTLEIQRTEQGDSAMYLCASSGTVITTNEKLFFGSGTQLSVL.

This clone occurred once. In the same sample, other DNA sequences code for this CDR3. The V call is TRBV30, the J call TRBJ2-7; 9 bases are a match to TRBD2. With 4 bases clipped from V and 3 bases from J, the junction kept 4 bases outside the gene matches. Per the germline V gene, CDR1 is GTSNPN and CDR2 is SVGIG (reference sequence). This CDR3 spans 13 amino acids. CDR3 nucleotides: TGTGCCTGGACGGGCGGGGGGGGCTACGAGCAGTACTTC. Its translation is CAWTGGGGYEQYF.